This record concerns one T cell receptor (beta chain) sequence. These data belong to a study of blood T cell repertoires in COVID-19. Turning to the study itself: The United States, Italy and Spain were the sources of the acute and convalescent COVID-19 samples.

V gave up 2 bases and J gave up 8 bases; unmatched junction bases: 5. This CDR3 comprises 15 residues. Germline CDR1 is SNHLY and CDR2 is FYNNEI. Those designated as exposed participants met a COVID-19 case within 2 weeks before study entry. Original handling: Amplified reference gene primers provided the basis for estimating nucleated cell counts. Only in-frame clones appear in the TCRdb table, and some are missing; sequencing was by immunoSEQ multiplex PCR. The D gene and trimming were derived from the DNA, and the V and J assignments and clone size from that table. The sample consists of 350,000 to 500,000 clones, 70% to 90% of them appearing once.

The chain has TRBV2 and TRBJ2-1, with 11 bases matching TRBD2. The sequence was collected from a woman in her late teens or twenties who had been exposed to COVID-19. The sample taken for sequencing was PBMCs or T cells enriched from blood (not recorded which). The CDR3 DNA is TGTGCCAGCAGTGAACAACTAGCGGGAGATTATGAGCAGTTCTTC. It specifies CASSEQLAGDYEQFF.